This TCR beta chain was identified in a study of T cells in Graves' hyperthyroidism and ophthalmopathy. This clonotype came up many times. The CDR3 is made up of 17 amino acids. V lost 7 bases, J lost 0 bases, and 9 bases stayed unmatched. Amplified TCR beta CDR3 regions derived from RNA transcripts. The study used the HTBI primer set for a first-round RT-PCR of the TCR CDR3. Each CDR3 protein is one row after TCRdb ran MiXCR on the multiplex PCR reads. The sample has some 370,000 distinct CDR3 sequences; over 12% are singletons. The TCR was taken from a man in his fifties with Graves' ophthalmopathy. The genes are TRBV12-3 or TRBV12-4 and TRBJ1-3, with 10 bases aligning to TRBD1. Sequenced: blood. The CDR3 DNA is TGTGCCAGCATCCCGGGACAGGGGTCAAACTCTGGAAACACCATATATTTT. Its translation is CASIPGQGSNSGNTIYF.